This T cell receptor beta chain was sequenced for a study of identifying expanded T cells in peripheral blood. Study results and limitations: Across healthy donors, higher total template counts meant significantly greater roughly 2-week count variance. Roughly 1.1 clones differed between technical replicates, versus about 15 and 19 over time.

CDR1 SGHRS and CDR2 YFSETQ come from the germline V gene. The junction had 0 bases not matched to a gene; V was cut back by 0 bases and J by 1 base. This CDR3 has 14 amino acids. The protocol was immunoSEQ multiplex PCR, while the TCRdb copy is restricted to in-frame clones and leaves out a portion. This table has roughly 100,000 clones, almost 90% appearing once. In the case of this clone: What it recognizes is unknown. Distinct nucleotide sequences in the sample also encode this CDR3.

The TCR sequence derives from a person aged 18 to 75 in good health. The chain has TRBV5-1 and TRBJ1-1, with 7 bases lining up with TRBD1. Specimen: blood. The CDR3 DNA reads as TGCGCCAGCAGCTTGGGGACAGGGAACACTGAAGCTTTCTTT. This codes for CASSLGTGNTEAFF.